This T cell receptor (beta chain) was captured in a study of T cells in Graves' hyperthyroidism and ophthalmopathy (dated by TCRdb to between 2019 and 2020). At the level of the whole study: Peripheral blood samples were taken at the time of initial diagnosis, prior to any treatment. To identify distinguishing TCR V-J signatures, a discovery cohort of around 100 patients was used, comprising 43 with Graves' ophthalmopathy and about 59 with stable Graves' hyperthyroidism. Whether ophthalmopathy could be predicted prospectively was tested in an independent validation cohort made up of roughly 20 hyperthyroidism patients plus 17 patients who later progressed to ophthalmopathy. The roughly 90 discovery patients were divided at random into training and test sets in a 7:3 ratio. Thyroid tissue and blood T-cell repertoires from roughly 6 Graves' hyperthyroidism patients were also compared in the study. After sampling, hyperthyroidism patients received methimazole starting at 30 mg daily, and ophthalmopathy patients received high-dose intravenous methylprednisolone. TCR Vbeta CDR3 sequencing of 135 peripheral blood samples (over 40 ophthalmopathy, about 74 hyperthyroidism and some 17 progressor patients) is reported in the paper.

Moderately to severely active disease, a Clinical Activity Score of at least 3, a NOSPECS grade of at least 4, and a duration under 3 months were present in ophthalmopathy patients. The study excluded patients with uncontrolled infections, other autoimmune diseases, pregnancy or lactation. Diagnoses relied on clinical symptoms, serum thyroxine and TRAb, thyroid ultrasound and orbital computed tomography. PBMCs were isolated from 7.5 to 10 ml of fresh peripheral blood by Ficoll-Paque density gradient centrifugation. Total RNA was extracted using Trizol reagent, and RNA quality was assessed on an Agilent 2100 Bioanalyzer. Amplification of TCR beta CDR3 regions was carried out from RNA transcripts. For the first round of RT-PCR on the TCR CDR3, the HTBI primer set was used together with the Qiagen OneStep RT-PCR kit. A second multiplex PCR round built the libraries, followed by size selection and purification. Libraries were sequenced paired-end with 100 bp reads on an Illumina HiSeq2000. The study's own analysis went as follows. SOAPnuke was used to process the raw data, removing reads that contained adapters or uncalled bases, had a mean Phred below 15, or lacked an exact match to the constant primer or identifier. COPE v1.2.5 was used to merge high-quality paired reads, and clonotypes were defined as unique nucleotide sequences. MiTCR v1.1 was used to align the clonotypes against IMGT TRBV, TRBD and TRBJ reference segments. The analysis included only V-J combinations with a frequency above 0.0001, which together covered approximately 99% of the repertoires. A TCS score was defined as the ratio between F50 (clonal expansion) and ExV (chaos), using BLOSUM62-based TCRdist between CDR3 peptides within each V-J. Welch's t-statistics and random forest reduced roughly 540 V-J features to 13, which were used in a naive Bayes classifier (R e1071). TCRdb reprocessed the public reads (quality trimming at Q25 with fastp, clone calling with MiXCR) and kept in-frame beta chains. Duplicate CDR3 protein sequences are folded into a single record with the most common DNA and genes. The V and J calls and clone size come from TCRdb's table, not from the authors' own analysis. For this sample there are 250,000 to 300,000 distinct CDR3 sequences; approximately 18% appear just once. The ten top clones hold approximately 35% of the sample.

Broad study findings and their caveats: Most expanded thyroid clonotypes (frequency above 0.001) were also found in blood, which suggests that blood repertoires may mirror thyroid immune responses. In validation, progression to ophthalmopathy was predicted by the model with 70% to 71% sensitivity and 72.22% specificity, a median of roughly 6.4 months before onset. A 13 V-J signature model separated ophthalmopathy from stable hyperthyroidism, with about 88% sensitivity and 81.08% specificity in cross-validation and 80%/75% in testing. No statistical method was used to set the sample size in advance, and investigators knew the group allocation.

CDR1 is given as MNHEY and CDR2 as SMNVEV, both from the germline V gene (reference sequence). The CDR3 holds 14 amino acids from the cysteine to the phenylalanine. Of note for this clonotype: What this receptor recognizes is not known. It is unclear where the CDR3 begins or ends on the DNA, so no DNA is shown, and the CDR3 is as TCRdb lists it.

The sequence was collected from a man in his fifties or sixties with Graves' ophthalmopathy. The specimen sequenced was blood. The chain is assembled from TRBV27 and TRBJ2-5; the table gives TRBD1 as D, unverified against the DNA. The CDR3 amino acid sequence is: CASSSSDREETQYF.